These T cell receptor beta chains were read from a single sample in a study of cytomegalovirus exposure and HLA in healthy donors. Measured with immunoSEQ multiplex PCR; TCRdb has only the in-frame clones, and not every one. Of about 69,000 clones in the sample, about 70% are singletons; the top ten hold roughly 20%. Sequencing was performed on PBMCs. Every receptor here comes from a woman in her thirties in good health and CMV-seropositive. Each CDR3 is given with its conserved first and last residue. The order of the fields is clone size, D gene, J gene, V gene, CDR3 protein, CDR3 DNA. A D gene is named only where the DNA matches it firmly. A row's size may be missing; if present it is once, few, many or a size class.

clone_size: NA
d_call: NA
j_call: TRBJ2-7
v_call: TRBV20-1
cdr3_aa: CSAYSGYEQYF
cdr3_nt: TGCAGTGCTTATAGCGGATACGAGCAGTACTTC

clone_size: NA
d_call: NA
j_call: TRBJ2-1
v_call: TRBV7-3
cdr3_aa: CASRAGGSGEQFF
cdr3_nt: TGTGCCAGCAGAGCCGGAGGGAGCGGTGAGCAGTTCTTC

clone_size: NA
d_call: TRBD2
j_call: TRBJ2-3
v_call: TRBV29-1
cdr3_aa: CSVERPSGMLDTQYF
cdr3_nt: TGCAGCGTTGAACGGCCTAGCGGGATGTTGGATACGCAGTATTTT

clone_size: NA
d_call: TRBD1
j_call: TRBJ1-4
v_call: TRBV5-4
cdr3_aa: CASSRGQGEHEKLFF
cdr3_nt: TGTGCCAGCAGCCGAGGACAGGGGGAACATGAAAAACTGTTTTTT

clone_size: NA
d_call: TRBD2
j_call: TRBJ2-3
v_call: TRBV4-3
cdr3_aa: CASSPTSGHLDTQYF
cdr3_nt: TGCGCCAGCAGCCCTACTAGCGGTCACCTCGATACGCAGTATTTT

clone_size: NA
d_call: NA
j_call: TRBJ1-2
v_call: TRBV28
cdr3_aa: CASSLQGIYGYTF
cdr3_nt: TGTGCCAGCAGTTTACAGGGGATCTATGGCTACACCTTC

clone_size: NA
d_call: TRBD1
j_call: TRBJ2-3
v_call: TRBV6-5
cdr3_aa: CASSRDRGDTQYF
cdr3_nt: TGTGCCAGCAGCCGGGACAGGGGGGATACGCAGTATTTT

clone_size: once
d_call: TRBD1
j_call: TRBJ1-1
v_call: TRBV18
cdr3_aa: CASSPDRVGTEAFF
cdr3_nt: TGTGCCAGCTCACCGGACAGGGTTGGCACTGAAGCTTTCTTT

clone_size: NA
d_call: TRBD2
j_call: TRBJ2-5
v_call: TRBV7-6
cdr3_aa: CASSLRGSGRVLETQYF
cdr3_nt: TGTGCCAGCAGCTTAAGGGGTAGCGGGAGGGTTCTAGAGACCCAGTACTTC

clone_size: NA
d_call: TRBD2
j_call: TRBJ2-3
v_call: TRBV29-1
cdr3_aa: CSLTSGRADTQYF
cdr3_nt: TGCAGCCTTACTAGCGGGAGGGCAGATACGCAGTATTTT

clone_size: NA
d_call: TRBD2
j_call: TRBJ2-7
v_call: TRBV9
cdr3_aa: CASSPFSGKGYEQYF
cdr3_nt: TGTGCCAGCAGTCCCTTCAGCGGGAAGGGCTACGAGCAGTACTTC

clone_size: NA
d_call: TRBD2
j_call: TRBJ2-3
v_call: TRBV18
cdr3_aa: CASSPPSGSRADTQYF
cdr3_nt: TGTGCCAGCTCACCGCCTAGCGGGAGTAGGGCAGATACGCAGTATTTT

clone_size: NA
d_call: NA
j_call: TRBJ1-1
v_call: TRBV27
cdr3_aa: CASSLTAYTEAFF
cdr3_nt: TGTGCCAGCAGTTTGACAGCTTACACTGAAGCTTTCTTT

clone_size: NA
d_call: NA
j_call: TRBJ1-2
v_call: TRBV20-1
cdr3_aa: CSARSVYGYTF
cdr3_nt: TGCAGTGCTAGATCGGTTTATGGCTACACCTTC

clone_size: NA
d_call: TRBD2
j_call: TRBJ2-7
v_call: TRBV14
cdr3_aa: CASSQAPPLAGGPLQYEQYF
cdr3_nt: TGTGCCAGCAGCCAGGCCCCCCCACTAGCGGGAGGGCCGCTACAATACGAGCAGTACTTC

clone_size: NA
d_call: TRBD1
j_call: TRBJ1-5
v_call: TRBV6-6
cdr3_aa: CASSRDSRPQHF
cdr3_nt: TGTGCCAGCAGCCGGGACAGCCGGCCCCAGCATTTT

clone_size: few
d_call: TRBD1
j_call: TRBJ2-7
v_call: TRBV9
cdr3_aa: CASAGQGAYEQYF
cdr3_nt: TGTGCCAGTGCTGGCCAGGGGGCCTACGAGCAGTACTTC

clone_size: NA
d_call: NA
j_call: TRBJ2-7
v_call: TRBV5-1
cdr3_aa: CASSLEGVRSGEQYF
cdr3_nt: TGCGCCAGCAGCCTGGAGGGGGTAAGATCAGGCGAGCAGTACTTC

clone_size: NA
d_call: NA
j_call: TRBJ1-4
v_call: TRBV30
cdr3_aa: CAWSVRGTGGIEKLFF
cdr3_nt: TGTGCCTGGAGTGTACGGGGGACCGGGGGTATTGAAAAACTGTTTTTT

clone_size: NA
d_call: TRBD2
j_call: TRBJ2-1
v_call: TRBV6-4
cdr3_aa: CASSASSGKQFF
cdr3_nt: TGTGCCAGCAGTGCGAGTAGCGGGAAGCAGTTCTTC

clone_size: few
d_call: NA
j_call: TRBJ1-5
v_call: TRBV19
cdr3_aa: CASSIGHLSNQPQHF
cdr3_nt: TGTGCCAGTAGTATAGGACATCTTAGCAATCAGCCCCAGCATTTT

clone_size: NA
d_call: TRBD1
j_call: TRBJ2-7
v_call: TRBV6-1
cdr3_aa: CASSEYRTGGDEQYF
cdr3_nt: TGTGCCAGCAGTGAATATCGGACAGGGGGCGACGAGCAGTACTTC

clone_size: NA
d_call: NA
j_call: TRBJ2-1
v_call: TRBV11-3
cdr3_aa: CASSLEPGTGEQFF
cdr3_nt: TGTGCCAGCAGCTTAGAGCCCGGGACTGGTGAGCAGTTCTTC

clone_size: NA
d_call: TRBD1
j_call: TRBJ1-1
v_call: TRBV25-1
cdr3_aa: CASSDLGQGTEAFF
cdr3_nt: TGTGCCAGCAGTGACCTAGGACAGGGCACTGAAGCTTTCTTT

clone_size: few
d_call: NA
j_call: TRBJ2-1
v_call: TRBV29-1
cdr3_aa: CSVERSYNEQFF
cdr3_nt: TGCAGCGTTGAGAGGAGTTACAATGAGCAGTTCTTC

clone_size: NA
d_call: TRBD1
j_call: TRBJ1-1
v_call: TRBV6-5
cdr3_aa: CASSYSTGKGHTEAFF
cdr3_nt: TGTGCCAGCAGTTACTCGACAGGGAAGGGTCACACTGAAGCTTTCTTT

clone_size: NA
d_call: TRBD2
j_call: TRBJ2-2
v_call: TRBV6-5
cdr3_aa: CASSPSGPNTGELFF
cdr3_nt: TGTGCCAGCAGCCCTAGCGGGCCGAACACCGGGGAGCTGTTTTTT

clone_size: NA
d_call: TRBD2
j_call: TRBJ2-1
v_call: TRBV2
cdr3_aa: CASRPSTIAGHNEQFF
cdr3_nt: TGTGCCAGCCGGCCATCAACCATAGCGGGGCACAATGAGCAGTTCTTC

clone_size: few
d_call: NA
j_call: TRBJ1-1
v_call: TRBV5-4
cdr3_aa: CASSLAVLGETEAFF
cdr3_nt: TGTGCCAGCAGCCTGGCGGTCCTAGGTGAGACTGAAGCTTTCTTT

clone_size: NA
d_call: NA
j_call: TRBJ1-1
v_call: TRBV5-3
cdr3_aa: CARSRQDIPNTEAFF
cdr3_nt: TGTGCCAGAAGCCGCCAGGACATACCGAACACTGAAGCTTTCTTT

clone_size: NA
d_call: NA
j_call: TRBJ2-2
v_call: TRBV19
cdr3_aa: CANTPSGITGELFF
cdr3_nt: TGTGCCAATACCCCCTCGGGAATCACCGGGGAGCTGTTTTTT

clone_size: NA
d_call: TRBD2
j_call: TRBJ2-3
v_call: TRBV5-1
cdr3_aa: CASSLLAGSEDTQYF
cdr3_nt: TGCGCCAGCAGCTTACTAGCGGGGAGTGAAGATACGCAGTATTTT

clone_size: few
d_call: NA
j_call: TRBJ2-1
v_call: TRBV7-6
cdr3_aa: CASSLVRAEQFF
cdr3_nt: TGTGCCAGCAGCTTAGTGCGAGCCGAGCAGTTCTTC

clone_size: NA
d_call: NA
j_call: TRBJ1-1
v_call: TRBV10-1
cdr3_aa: CASSPGGSTEAFF
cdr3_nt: TGCGCCAGCAGCCCGGGAGGTAGCACTGAAGCTTTCTTT

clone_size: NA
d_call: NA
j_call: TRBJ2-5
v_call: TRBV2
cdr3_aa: CASGTYNQETQYF
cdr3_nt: TGTGCCAGCGGCACGTATAACCAAGAGACCCAGTACTTC

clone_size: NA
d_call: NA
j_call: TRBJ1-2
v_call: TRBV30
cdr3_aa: CAWSTEVAYGYTF
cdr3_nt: TGTGCCTGGAGTACCGAAGTGGCCTATGGCTACACCTTC

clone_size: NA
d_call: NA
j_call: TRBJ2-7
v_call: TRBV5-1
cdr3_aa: CASSSSYEQYF
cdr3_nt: TGCGCCAGCAGCTCTTCGTACGAGCAGTACTTC

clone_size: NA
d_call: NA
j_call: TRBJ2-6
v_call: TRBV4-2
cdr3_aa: CASSQPGSSGANVLTF
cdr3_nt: TGTGCCAGCAGCCAACCCGGGAGCTCTGGGGCCAACGTCCTGACTTTC

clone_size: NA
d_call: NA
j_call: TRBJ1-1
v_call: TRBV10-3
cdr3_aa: CAIGRQAGMNTEAFF
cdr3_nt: TGTGCCATCGGGAGACAGGCTGGGATGAACACTGAAGCTTTCTTT

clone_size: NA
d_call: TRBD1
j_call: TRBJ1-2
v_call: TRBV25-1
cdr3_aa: CASSELAGGYGYTF
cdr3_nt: TGTGCCAGCAGTGAATTGGCAGGGGGCTATGGCTACACCTTC

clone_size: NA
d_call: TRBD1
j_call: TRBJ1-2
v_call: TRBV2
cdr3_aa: CASSEKGAEGYTF
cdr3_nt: TGTGCCAGCAGTGAAAAGGGGGCTGAGGGCTACACCTTC

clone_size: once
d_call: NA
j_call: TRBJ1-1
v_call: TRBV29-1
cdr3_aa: CSVASGGFYTEAFF
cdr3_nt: TGCAGCGTGGCCTCGGGGGGCTTCTACACTGAAGCTTTCTTT

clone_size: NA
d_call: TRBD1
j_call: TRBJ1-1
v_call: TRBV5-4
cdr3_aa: CASSYRGNTEAFF
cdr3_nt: TGTGCCAGCAGCTACAGGGGTAACACTGAAGCTTTCTTT

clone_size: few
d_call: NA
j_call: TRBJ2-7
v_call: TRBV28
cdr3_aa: CASSPSGADKLYEQYF
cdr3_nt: TGTGCCAGCAGTCCTTCAGGGGCGGATAAGTTATACGAGCAGTACTTC

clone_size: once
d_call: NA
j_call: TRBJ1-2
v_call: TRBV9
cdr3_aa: CASSVEAGADYGYTF
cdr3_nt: TGTGCCAGCAGCGTAGAAGCGGGCGCGGACTATGGCTACACCTTC